The 13 T cell receptor beta chains presented below share a single source sample, sequenced in a study of cytomegalovirus exposure and HLA in healthy donors. Primers: 60 Vbeta forward and 13 Jbeta reverse. TCRdb keeps only in-frame clones here, not all; method: immunoSEQ multiplex PCR. Among more than 90,000 clones listed, roughly 72% were seen once. Sequences were obtained from PBMCs. The receptors here all came from a man aged 25-45 years in good health and CMV-seronegative.

This chain uses TRBV18 with TRBJ1-1; TRBD1 is a possible D gene (5 bases). This CDR3 is built from 16 residues. Germline values: CDR1 KGHSH, CDR2 LQKENI. Trimming shortened V by 3 bases and J by 0 bases, and 14 bases separated the two germline ends. The CDR3: CASSPQQGNMNTEAFF. CDR3 coding DNA: TGTGCCAGCTCACCGCAGCAGGGAAACATGAACACTGAAGCTTTCTTT. The entire variable domain, with the rest obtained from reference TRBV18 and TRBJ1-1, is as follows: NAGVMQNPRHLVRRRGQEARLRCSPMKGHSHVYWYRQLPEEGLKFMVYLQKENIIDESGMPKERFSAEFPKEGPSILRIQQVVRGDSAAYFCASSPQQGNMNTEAFFGQGTRLTVV.

This chain uses TRBV9 with TRBJ1-1; 10 bases are a match to TRBD1. With V trimmed by 2 bases and J by 5 bases, 9 bases remained unmatched. Looked up from germline, CDR1 is SGDLS and CDR2 is YYNGEE. This CDR3 comprises 16 residues. In DNA, the CDR3 is TGTGCCAGCAGCGTGGGGACAGGGGAGTGGGAAACTGAAGCTTTCTTT. This sequence encodes CASSVGTGEWETEAFF.

This clone has only one observation. The chain is built from TRBV11-3 and TRBJ2-3, with TRBD1 identical over 7 bases. V lost 5 bases, J lost 5 bases, and 13 bases stayed unmatched. Germline CDR1 is SGHNT and CDR2 is YENEEA. This CDR3 has 16 residues. CDR3 bases: TGTGCCAGCAGCCCGCGCGAGGGGGCCGGAGTAGATACGCAGTATTTT. It translates to CASSPREGAGVDTQYF.

DNA of the CDR3: TGTGCCAGCAGCGCAGGCTTACGCACAGATACGCAGTATTTT. Protein sequence: CASSAGLRTDTQYF. This chain links TRBV13 with TRBJ2-3; unclear D gene. The length of the CDR3 is 14 residues. Per the germline V gene, CDR1 is PRHDT and CDR2 is FYEKMQ (reference sequence). Trimming left V 5 bases short and J 1 base short, with 10 bases between. The whole variable domain, remainder taken from reference TRBV13 and TRBJ2-3, is AAGVIQSPRHLIKEKRETATLKCYPIPRHDTVYWYQQGPGQDPQFLISFYEKMQSDKGSIPDRFSAQQFSDYHSELNMSSLELGDSALYFCASSAGLRTDTQYFGPGTRLTVL.

The V gene is TRBV7-2, the J gene TRBJ1-2; D is ambiguous. V lost 1 base and J lost 3, with 6 bases in between. Germline CDR1 and CDR2: SGHTA and FQGNSA. The CDR3 has 13 amino acids. For the CDR3, the DNA is TGTGCCAGCAGCTTAGTGGCGGACTATGGCTACACCTTC. Amino acids: CASSLVADYGYTF.

This clone turned up a few times. The chain uses TRBV7-2 and TRBJ1-1; D ambiguous. The CDR3 runs 13 residues. The germline CDR1 and CDR2 sequences are SGHTA and FQGNSA. Between the trimmed V and J ends, which lost 6 bases and 4 bases, there was a span of 12 bases. The CDR3 protein is CASSLEGITEAFF. In DNA form, the CDR3 reads TGTGCCAGCAGTCTTGAGGGTATCACTGAAGCTTTCTTT.

V is TRBV6-6 and J is TRBJ2-1, with 13 bases fitting TRBD2. Germline V gene lookup returns CDR1 MNHNY and CDR2 SVGAGI (reference sequence). V dropped 8 bases and J dropped 6; count of bases not matched to a gene: 1. CDR3 length: 13 residues. CDR3 DNA sequence: TGTGCCAGCGGACTAGCGGGAGTCAATGAGCAGTTCTTC. Translated: CASGLAGVNEQFF.

This clone appeared once. The chain recombines TRBV9 with TRBJ2-7; 9 nucleotides match TRBD1. Germline V gene data show CDR1 as SGDLS and CDR2 as YYNGEE. The CDR3 sequence is 14 residues long. V lost 0 bases to trimming and J lost 6 bases; unmatched junction nucleotides: 4. The CDR3 coding sequence is TGTGCCAGCAGCGTAGCCCCGACAGGGGGCGAGCAGTACTTC. Amino acid sequence: CASSVAPTGGEQYF. Full variable domain (outside the CDR3, taken from reference TRBV9 and TRBJ2-7): DSGVTQTPKHLITATGQRVTLRCSPRSGDLSVYWYQQSLDQGLQFLIQYYNGEERAKGNILERFSAQQFPDLHSELNLSSLELGDSALYFCASSVAPTGGEQYFGPGTRLTVT.

This clone was seen a few times. This chain connects TRBV4-1 to TRBJ1-3, with D perhaps TRBD1 (6 bases). Between the trimmed V and J ends, which lost 3 bases and 3 bases, there was a span of 18 bases. The CDR3 has 17 residues. CDR1 MGHRA and CDR2 YSYEKL come from the germline V gene. The CDR3 region is CASSHPDSGIGGNTIYF. CDR3 sequence (DNA): TGCGCCAGCAGCCACCCGGACAGCGGGATCGGTGGAAACACCATATATTTT.

V is TRBV19 and J is TRBJ1-5; weak D call: TRBD1 (5 bases). The CDR3 spans 15 residues. Germline values: CDR1 LNHDA, CDR2 SQIVND (reference sequence). V dropped 9 bases and J dropped 1 base, with 16 bases sitting between them. CDR3 in DNA: TGTGCCAGACTGGCGGGGGGGTTCAGCAATCAGCCCCAGCATTTT. This encodes CARLAGGFSNQPQHF.

The CDR3 bases are TGTGCCAGCAGCCAGCAGGGACTAGCGGGGCCCTTCACCGGGGAGCTGTTTTTT. Amino acids: CASSQQGLAGPFTGELFF. The V gene is TRBV4-2, the J gene TRBJ2-2; the match to TRBD2 covers 13 bases. V lost 3 bases, J lost 4 bases, and 8 bases stayed unmatched. In germline, CDR1 is LGHNA, CDR2 YNFKEQ. CDR3 length: 18 amino acids.

The CDR3 region has the DNA TGCGCCAGCAACCGACAGGGCGTCTCCTACAATGAGCAGTTCTTC. Translation: CASNRQGVSYNEQFF. This sequence joins TRBV5-1 and TRBJ2-1; TRBD1 agrees at 7 bases. Germline V CDR1 and CDR2: SGHRS, YFSETQ. This CDR3 is 15 amino acids long. Trimming removed 6 bases from V and 0 bases from J; junction bases left unmatched: 6. Complete variable domain (other parts from reference TRBV5-1 and TRBJ2-1): KAGVTQTPRYLIKTRGQQVTLSCSPISGHRSVSWYQQTPGQGLQFLFEYFSETQRNKGNFPGRFSGRQFSNSRSEMNVSTLELGDSALYLCASNRQGVSYNEQFFGPGTRLTVL.

In DNA form, the CDR3 reads TGTGCCAGCAGTTTAAACTCGGGCGGGCTAGAGACCCAGTACTTC. Protein: CASSLNSGGLETQYF. V usage is TRBV27 and J usage is TRBJ2-5, with a possible D match to TRBD2 (5 bases). From germline, CDR1 is MNHEY and CDR2 SMNVEV (reference sequence). The germline V and J ends were trimmed by 2 bases and 4 bases, with 14 bases remaining between them. The CDR3 runs 15 residues.